This T cell receptor (beta chain) was recovered during a study of T cell responses to AZD1222 COVID-19 vaccine. Study-wide results and limits: Most donors were white British and more were female, and clonal diversity was possibly underestimated. The study identified only a handful of AZD1222 recipients as seropositive at baseline. The study sampled repertoires only after the peak T cell response. Regions left unmutated in variants are reportedly the target of nearly half of spike-specific TCRs.

This clone was detected only once. What it recognizes is unknown. With V trimmed by 4 bases and J by 2 bases, 7 bases remained unmatched. CDR3 size: 15 residues. Per germline, CDR1 SGHRS and CDR2 YFSETQ. The protocol was immunoSEQ multiplex PCR, while the TCRdb copy is restricted to in-frame clones and leaves out a portion. Here the sample spans 180,000 or so clones, around nine tenths being singletons. This chain uses TRBV5-1 with TRBJ2-7; 9 bases map to TRBD2. This TCR was recovered from an adult who received the AZD1222 COVID-19 vaccine. The sequences come from peripheral blood, collected 28 days after the second AZD1222 dose. The CDR3 loop reads CASSGGTSSAYEQYF. The CDR3 DNA reads as TGCGCCAGCAGCGGCGGGACTAGCAGCGCCTACGAGCAGTACTTC.